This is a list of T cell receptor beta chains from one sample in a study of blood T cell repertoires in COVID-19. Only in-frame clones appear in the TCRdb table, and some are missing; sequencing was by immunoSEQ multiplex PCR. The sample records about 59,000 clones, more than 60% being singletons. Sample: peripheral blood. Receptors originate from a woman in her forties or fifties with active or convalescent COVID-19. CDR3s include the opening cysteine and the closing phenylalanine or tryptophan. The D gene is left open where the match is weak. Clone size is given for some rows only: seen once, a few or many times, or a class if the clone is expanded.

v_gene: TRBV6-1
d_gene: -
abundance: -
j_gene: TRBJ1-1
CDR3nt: TGTGCCAGCAGTGAAGGTCTAGGAGAGTACACTGAAGCTTTCTTT
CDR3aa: CASSEGLGEYTEAFF

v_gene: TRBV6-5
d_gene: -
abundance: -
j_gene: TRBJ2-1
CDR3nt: TGTGCCAGCACTCACAGTTTCAATGAGCAGTTCTTC
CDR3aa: CASTHSFNEQFF

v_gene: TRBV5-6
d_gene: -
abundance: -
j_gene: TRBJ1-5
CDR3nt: TGTGCCAGCAGTTACCGGGGGGTAAATCAGCCCCAGCATTTT
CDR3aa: CASSYRGVNQPQHF

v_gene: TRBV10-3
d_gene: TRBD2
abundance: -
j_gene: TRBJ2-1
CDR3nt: TGTGCCATCAGTAAGACTAGCGGGAGTTTCTATGAGCAGTTCTTC
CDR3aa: CAISKTSGSFYEQFF

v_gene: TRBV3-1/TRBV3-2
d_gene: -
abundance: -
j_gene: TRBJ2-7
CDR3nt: TGTGCCAGCAGCCAACGCAGCGTCTCCTACGAGCAGTACTTC
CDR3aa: CASSQRSVSYEQYF

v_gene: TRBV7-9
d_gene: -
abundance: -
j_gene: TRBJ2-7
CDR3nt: TGTGCCAGCAGCTTTGCACAGACCTCCTACGAGCAGTACTTC
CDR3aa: CASSFAQTSYEQYF

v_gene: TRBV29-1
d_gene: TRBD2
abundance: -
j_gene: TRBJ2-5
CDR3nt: TGCAGCGCCCGTAGCGGGAGTGAGACCCAGTACTTC
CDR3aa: CSARSGSETQYF

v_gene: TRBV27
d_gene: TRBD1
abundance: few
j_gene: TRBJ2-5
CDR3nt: TGTGCCAGCAGTTTTGTTGGACAGGGCCAAGAGACCCAGTACTTC
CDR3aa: CASSFVGQGQETQYF

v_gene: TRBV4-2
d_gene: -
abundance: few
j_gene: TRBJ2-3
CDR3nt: TGTGCCAGCAGCCAAGAAGGGTACAGGGTGACAGATACGCAGTATTTT
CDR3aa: CASSQEGYRVTDTQYF

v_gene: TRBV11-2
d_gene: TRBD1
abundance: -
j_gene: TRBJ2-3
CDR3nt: TGTGCCAGCAGCTTCCAGGGGGCAGGGCGCACAGATACGCAGTATTTT
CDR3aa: CASSFQGAGRTDTQYF

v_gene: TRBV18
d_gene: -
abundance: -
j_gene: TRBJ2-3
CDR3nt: TGTGCCAGCTCACCCACATTGGGCAAAGATACGCAGTATTTT
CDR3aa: CASSPTLGKDTQYF

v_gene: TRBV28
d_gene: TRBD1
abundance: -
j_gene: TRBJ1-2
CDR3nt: TGTGCCAGCAGTACTCCGACAGGGGGAAACTATGGCTACACCTTC
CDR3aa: CASSTPTGGNYGYTF

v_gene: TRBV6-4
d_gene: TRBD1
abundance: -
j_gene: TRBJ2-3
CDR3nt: TGTGCCAGCAGCCGACAGGGATTGCAAGATACGCAGTATTTT
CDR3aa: CASSRQGLQDTQYF

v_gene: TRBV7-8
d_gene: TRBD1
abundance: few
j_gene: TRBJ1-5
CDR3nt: TGTGCCAGCAGCTCCCTTCCCCGACAGGGACATCAGCCCCAGCATTTT
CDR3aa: CASSSLPRQGHQPQHF

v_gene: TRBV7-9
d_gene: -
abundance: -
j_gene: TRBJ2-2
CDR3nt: TGTGCCAGCAGCTTAGGTCATGCAGGGAACACCGGGGAGCTGTTTTTT
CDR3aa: CASSLGHAGNTGELFF

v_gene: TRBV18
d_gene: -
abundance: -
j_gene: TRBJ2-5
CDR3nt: TGTGCCAGCGCCGAGGCTGAGACCCAGTACTTC
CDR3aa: CASAEAETQYF

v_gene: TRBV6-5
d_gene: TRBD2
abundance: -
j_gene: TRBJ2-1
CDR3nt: TGTGCCAGCAGAGGACTAGCGGAGGGGGTTGAGCAGTTCTTC
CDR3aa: CASRGLAEGVEQFF

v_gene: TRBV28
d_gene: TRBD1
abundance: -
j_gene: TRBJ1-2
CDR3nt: TGTGCCAGCAGTTTATGGGACAGGGACGACTATGGCTACACCTTC
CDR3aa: CASSLWDRDDYGYTF

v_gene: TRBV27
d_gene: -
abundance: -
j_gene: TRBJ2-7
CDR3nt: TGTGCCAGCAGGTACAGGGGGGGATCCTACGAGCAGTACTTC
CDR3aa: CASRYRGGSYEQYF

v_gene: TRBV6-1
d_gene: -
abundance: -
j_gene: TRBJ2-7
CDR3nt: TGTGCCAGCAGTGAATGGGGGACAGAGCAGTACTTC
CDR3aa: CASSEWGTEQYF

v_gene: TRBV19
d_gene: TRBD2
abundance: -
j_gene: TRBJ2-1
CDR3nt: TGTGCCAGTGGTGACTTTGGCGGGAGGGCGGGTGAGCAGTTCTTC
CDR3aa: CASGDFGGRAGEQFF

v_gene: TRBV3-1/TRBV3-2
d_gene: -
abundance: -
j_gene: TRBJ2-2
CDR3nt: TGTGCCACAGCGGATCGGACCGGGGAGCTGTTTTTT
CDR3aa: CATADRTGELFF

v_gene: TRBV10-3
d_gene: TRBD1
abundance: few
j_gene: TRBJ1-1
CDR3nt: TGTGCCATCAGGCAGGGGGACACTGAAGCTTTCTTT
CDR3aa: CAIRQGDTEAFF

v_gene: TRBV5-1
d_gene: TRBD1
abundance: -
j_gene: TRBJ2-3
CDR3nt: TGCGCCAGCAGCTTGCGGCCAGGGGGAATAGATACGCAGTATTTT
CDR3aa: CASSLRPGGIDTQYF

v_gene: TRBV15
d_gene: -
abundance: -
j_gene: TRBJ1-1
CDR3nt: TGTGCCACCAGCAGAGCTGAGGACACTGAAGCTTTCTTT
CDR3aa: CATSRAEDTEAFF

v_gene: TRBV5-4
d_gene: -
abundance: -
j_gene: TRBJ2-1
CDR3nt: TGTGCCAGCAGCTTGGCTCATAAAGAGAATGAGCAGTTCTTC
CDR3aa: CASSLAHKENEQFF

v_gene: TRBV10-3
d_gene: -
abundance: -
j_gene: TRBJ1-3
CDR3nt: TGTGCCATCACGACCTCCGCGAGGAACACCATATATTTT
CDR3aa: CAITTSARNTIYF

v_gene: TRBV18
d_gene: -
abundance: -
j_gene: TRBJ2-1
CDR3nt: TGTGCCAGCTCACCTCCCGGACCGGGGTTGGGTGGCCCCCCGGTTGATGAGCAGTTCTTC
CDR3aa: CASSPPGPGLGGPPVDEQFF

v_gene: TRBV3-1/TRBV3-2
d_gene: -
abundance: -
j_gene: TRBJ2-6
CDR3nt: TGTGCCAGCAGCCCCCGGTCTGGGGCCAACGTCCTGACTTTC
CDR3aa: CASSPRSGANVLTF

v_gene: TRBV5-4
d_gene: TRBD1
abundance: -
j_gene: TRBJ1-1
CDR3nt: TGTGCCAGCAGCGTACAGGGGGCGGGTGAAGCTTTCTTT
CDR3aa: CASSVQGAGEAFF